The present T cell receptor (beta chain) was sequenced within a study of T cell responses to AZD1222 COVID-19 vaccine. Overall study: Pooling covered second doses at about 4 or about 12 weeks.

Findings and limits, study-wide: Repertoires in all cases were sampled only once the peak T cell response had passed. Unmutated variant regions are reportedly the target of nearly half of TCRs that are spike-specific. Most donors were white British, females outnumbered males, and clonal diversity was possibly underestimated.

The germline V gene has CDR1 MNHEY and CDR2 SVGAGI. Unmatched junction bases numbered 6, after V lost 5 bases and J lost 6 bases. This CDR3 spans 13 amino acids. Sequencing used immunoSEQ multiplex PCR; TCRdb keeps in-frame clones, though not all of them. The table includes approximately 180,000 clones, approximately 88% detected once. As concerns this clone: Its antigen remains unidentified.

This receptor was taken from an adult in good health. The gene calls are TRBV6-5 and TRBJ1-1, with TRBD1 matching over 7 bases. The source material was peripheral blood, sampled on day 0 of AZD1222 vaccination. Here the CDR3 reads CASSRDSPSEAFF. The CDR3 nucleotides read TGTGCCAGCAGTCGGGACAGCCCCTCTGAAGCTTTCTTT.